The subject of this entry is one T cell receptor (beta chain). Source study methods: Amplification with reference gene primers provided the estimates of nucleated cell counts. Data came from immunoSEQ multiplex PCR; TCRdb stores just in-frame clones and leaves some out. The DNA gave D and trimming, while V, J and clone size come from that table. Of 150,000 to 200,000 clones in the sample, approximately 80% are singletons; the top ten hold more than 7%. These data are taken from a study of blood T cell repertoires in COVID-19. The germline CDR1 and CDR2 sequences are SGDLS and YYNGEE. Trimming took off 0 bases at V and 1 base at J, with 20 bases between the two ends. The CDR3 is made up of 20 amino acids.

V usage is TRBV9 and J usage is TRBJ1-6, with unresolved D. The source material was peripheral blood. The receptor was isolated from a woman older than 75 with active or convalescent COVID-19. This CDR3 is CASSVAGGGISISYNSPLHF. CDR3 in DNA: TGTGCCAGCAGCGTAGCTGGCGGAGGGATAAGTATTTCCTATAATTCACCCCTCCACTTT.